The 32 T cell receptor beta chains presented below share a single source sample, sequenced in a study of T-cell reconstitution after alpha-beta-depleted transplantation in children. A TCRbeta library incorporating unique molecular identifiers was prepared. One entry per CDR3 protein, called by TCRdb with MiXCR from the PCR reads. The table shows roughly 610,000 distinct CDR3 sequences, with roughly a tenth occurring only once. Here the sequenced sample was PBMCs from the stem cell graft donor, taken from the stem cell graft. The receptors come from a human donor who donated a stem cell graft to a child with acute myeloid leukemia.

This clonotype was observed at least ten times. The rearrangement joins TRBV6-2 or TRBV6-3 to TRBJ2-7, with D unclear. CDR1 and CDR2 from the germline V gene are MNHEY and SVGEGT. The germline V and J ends were trimmed by 0 bases and 2 bases, with 11 bases remaining between them. This CDR3 is built from 15 residues. CDR3 coding DNA: TGTGCCAGCAGTTACTCGATCATGGGGACCTACGAGCAGTACTTC. It codes for CASSYSIMGTYEQYF.

This clonotype was found many times. CDR3 protein: CASSLKGRGTEAFF. The CDR3, as DNA: TGTGCCAGCAGCTTAAAGGGCCGGGGCACTGAAGCTTTCTTT. The rearrangement joins TRBV11-2 to TRBJ1-1; D call uncertain. The CDR3 is 14 amino acids. Trimming shortened V by 2 bases and J by 4 bases, and 11 bases separated the two germline ends. Germline assignment: CDR1 SGHAT and CDR2 FQNNGV.

The chain is built from TRBV4-3 and TRBJ1-3; 11 bases are shared with TRBD1. The CDR3 length is 15 residues. The germline CDR1 and CDR2 sequences are LGHNA and YSLEER. V lost 0 bases and J lost 7; bases outside the gene matches: 2. The CDR3 nucleotides are TGCGCCAGCAGCCAAGAAGGGACAGGGGGGAACACCATATATTTT. It yields the protein CASSQEGTGGNTIYF.

At least ten counts were recorded for this clonotype. The chain employs TRBV27 and TRBJ2-7; 8 bases are shared with TRBD2. Germline CDR1 is MNHEY and CDR2 is SMNVEV (reference sequence). The CDR3 is 15 amino acids. Trimming took 6 bases from V and 3 from J; bases not matched to a gene: 10. The CDR3 reads CASRQGAGVVYEQYF. The CDR3 DNA sequence: TGTGCCAGCAGGCAGGGAGCGGGAGTCGTCTACGAGCAGTACTTC.

The table lists this clonotype with many counts. The genes are TRBV6-2 or TRBV6-3 and TRBJ2-6; D may correspond to TRBD1 or TRBD2 (5 bases each). V lost 4 bases and J 4 bases, leaving 23 bases between the germline ends. Germline CDR1 is MNHEY and CDR2 is SVGEGT. The CDR3 consists of 19 residues. DNA of the CDR3: TGTGCCAGCAGTTCTCAGCACCCGGGACGTCTTGCCGGGGCCAACGTCCTGACTTTC. As protein: CASSSQHPGRLAGANVLTF.

This clonotype was counted only a few times. The gene calls are TRBV5-1 and TRBJ2-1, with 11 bases that match TRBD1. The CDR3 covers 15 residues. The V and J ends lost 4 bases and 6 bases, in that order; junction bases with no gene match: 6. From germline, CDR1 is SGHRS and CDR2 YFSETQ. The CDR3 here is CASSKGTGGGNEQFF. The CDR3 coding sequence is TGCGCCAGCAGCAAGGGGACAGGGGGTGGCAATGAGCAGTTCTTC.

The V and J genes are TRBV10-3 and TRBJ2-1; D call uncertain. The length of the CDR3 is 15 residues. The germline V gene encodes CDR1 ENHRY and CDR2 SYGVKD. The V end was cut by 8 bases, the J end by 5 bases, with 19 bases between. The CDR3, as DNA: TGTGCCATCGCGATAGCCGATATAAATGACAATGAGCAGTTCTTC. Amino acid sequence: CAIAIADINDNEQFF.

The rearrangement links TRBV12-3 or TRBV12-4 to TRBJ2-7; D is unresolved. CDR3 length equals 13 residues. Deletions cut 6 bases from V and 1 base from J, with 10 bases between. CDR3 sequence (DNA): TGTGCCAGCAGCACGGACGGATCCTACGAGCAGTACTTC. Its protein is CASSTDGSYEQYF.

Ten or more counts support this clonotype. The chain couples TRBV29-1 to TRBJ2-5; tentatively, D is TRBD1 or TRBD2 (5 bases each). The CDR3 is made up of 12 amino acids. Germline loops: CDR1 SQVTM, CDR2 ANQGSEA. DNA for the CDR3: TGCACCACGGGGCTGGAGCGGCAGACCCAGTACTTC. Its protein is CTTGLERQTQYF.

The chain has TRBV5-1 and TRBJ2-2; 7 bases line up with TRBD2. Trimming took 3 bases from V and 1 from J; bases not matched to a gene: 6. This CDR3 has 16 residues. CDR1 and CDR2 (germline): SGHRS, YFSETQ. The CDR3, as DNA: TGCGCCAGCAGCTCAATAAGCGGGGAGAACACCGGGGAGCTGTTTTTT. It codes for CASSSISGENTGELFF.

This clonotype was seen only a few times. This CDR3 reads CAIRGTPEIMKLFF. The DNA for the CDR3 is TGTGCCATCCGAGGGACCCCTGAGATTATGAAGCTTTTCTTT. V usage is TRBV28 and J usage is TRBJ1-1, with D maybe TRBD1 (5 bases). Trimming pared 10 bases from V and 13 bases from J, leaving 28 bases between. This CDR3 contains 14 residues. Germline lookup yields CDR1 MDHEN and CDR2 SYDVKM.

This clonotype was seen ten or more times. CDR3 region: CASSLVLARTDTQYF. CDR3 DNA: TGTGCCAGCAGTTTAGTACTAGCACGCACAGATACGCAGTATTTT. V usage is TRBV12-3 or TRBV12-4 and J usage is TRBJ2-3; the D gene is possibly TRBD2 (6 bases). The CDR3 has 15 amino acids. The V end lost 1 base, the J end lost 1 base, and 9 bases lay between the germline ends.

The count of this clonotype is one. CDR3 DNA: TGTGCCAGCAGCTCCTTAGGGGGAGGAAATGTTGGGGAGACCCAGTACTTC. This encodes CASSSLGGGNVGETQYF. The chain carries TRBV7-2 and TRBJ2-5; either TRBD1 or TRBD2 may supply D (6 bases each). CDR1 is SGHTA, CDR2 FQGNSA, per germline. Trimming stripped 4 bases from V and 5 bases from J, with 23 bases between. This CDR3 has 17 residues.

This clonotype has a handful of counts. This chain uses TRBV19 with TRBJ2-4, with TRBD2 as a possible D gene (6 bases). The germline V and J ends were trimmed by 1 base and 7 bases, with 11 bases remaining between them. Germline CDR1 and CDR2: LNHDA and SQIVND (reference sequence). There are 14 residues in the CDR3. The CDR3 loop reads CASSIAGVRNIQYF. The CDR3 DNA follows: TGTGCCAGTAGTATAGCGGGAGTACGGAACATTCAGTACTTC.

The sample holds a few counts of this clonotype. The V call is TRBV27, the J call TRBJ1-6; 7 positions agree with TRBD1. The CDR3 length is 14 residues. V lost 8 bases and J lost 10; bases outside the gene matches: 11. CDR1 MNHEY and CDR2 SMNVEV come from the germline V gene (reference sequence). The CDR3: CASSMRTGHSPLHF. In nucleotides, the CDR3 is TGTGCCAGCTCCATGAGGACAGGACACTCACCCCTCCACTTT.

This clonotype came up a few times. The rearrangement uses TRBV15 and TRBJ2-3; no reliable D call. This CDR3 is 14 amino acids long. Trimming left V 0 bases short and J 6 bases short, with 10 bases between. The germline V gene has CDR1 LNHNV and CDR2 YYDKDF (reference sequence). CDR3 sequence: CATSRELGLDTQYF. As DNA, the CDR3 is TGTGCCACCAGCAGAGAACTTGGGCTTGATACGCAGTATTTT.

In its sample, this clonotype was seen a few times. The gene calls are TRBV3-1 and TRBJ2-1; the D is unclear. CDR1 and CDR2 (germline): LGHDT, YNNKEL (reference sequence). The CDR3 covers 17 residues. Trimming pared 1 base from V and 6 bases from J, leaving 19 bases between. CDR3 region: CASSQVAYRTSRNEQFF. CDR3 nucleotides: TGTGCCAGCAGCCAAGTTGCATACCGTACCAGTCGCAATGAGCAGTTCTTC.

This clonotype was seen more than once but under ten times. The chain joins TRBV19 to TRBJ2-7; no clear D. The CDR3 has 12 amino acids. From germline, CDR1 is LNHDA and CDR2 SQIVND (reference sequence). V lost 3 bases, J lost 3 bases, and 6 bases lay in between. CDR3 coding DNA: TGTGCCAGTAGTATGGACGGCTACGAGCAGTACTTC. Protein product: CASSMDGYEQYF. Together with reference TRBV19 and TRBJ2-7, the CDR3 gives the full variable domain: DGGITQSPKYLFRKEGQNVTLSCEQNLNHDAMYWYRQDPGQGLRLIYYSQIVNDFQKGDIAEGYSVSREKKESFPLTVTSAQKNPTAFYLCASSMDGYEQYFGPGTRLTVT.

The rearrangement joins TRBV3-1 to TRBJ1-1; 8 bases are a match to TRBD1. Germline CDR1 reads LGHDT; CDR2 reads YNNKEL (reference sequence). The CDR3 is made up of 12 amino acids. The V segment lost 3 bases and the J segment 10 bases; nucleotides outside the gene matches: 4. The CDR3 loop reads CASSHGQGVAFF. CDR3 in DNA: TGTGCCAGCAGCCATGGACAGGGAGTAGCTTTCTTT.

This clonotype was picked up a small number of times. The chain has TRBV20-1 and TRBJ2-3; D might be TRBD2 (6 bases). Germline CDR1 is DFQATT and CDR2 is SNEGSKA (reference sequence). CDR3 length: 14 residues. Trimming removed 6 bases at V and 0 bases at J, with 13 bases between. The CDR3 sequence: CSAKTRLSTDTQYF. CDR3 DNA: TGCAGTGCGAAGACTAGACTTAGCACAGATACGCAGTATTTT.

The table lists this clonotype with many counts. The CDR3 DNA reads as TGCAGCATACTCAGACTAGCCTTGTACAATGAGCAGTTCTTC. Translating gives CSILRLALYNEQFF. The V gene is TRBV29-1, the J gene TRBJ2-1; 7 positions agree with TRBD2. This CDR3 is built from 14 residues. Trimming at V came to 8 bases and at J to 4 bases, leaving 11 bases not matched to a gene. Germline values: CDR1 SQVTM, CDR2 ANQGSEA.

This clonotype has just a few counts. The V call is TRBV7-3, the J call TRBJ1-1; 9 nucleotides align to TRBD1. From germline, CDR1 is SGHTA and CDR2 FQGTGA. CDR3 size: 15 residues. Unmatched junction bases numbered 7, after V lost 5 bases and J lost 3 bases. The CDR3 DNA is TGTGCCAGCAGCCGTGAGGGACAGGGCGACACTGAAGCTTTCTTT. Translation: CASSREGQGDTEAFF.

This rearrangement joins TRBV12-3 or TRBV12-4 to TRBJ2-7, with no clear D. Between the trimmed V and J ends, which lost 2 bases and 5 bases, there was a span of 10 bases. This CDR3 comprises 13 residues. The CDR3 DNA reads as TGTGCCAGCAGTTTATTTGGCAGCCACGAGCAGTACTTC. Translating gives CASSLFGSHEQYF.

This clonotype has more than one count but fewer than ten. This sequence joins TRBV7-8 and TRBJ2-3; the D gene is possibly TRBD2 (5 bases). Trimming stripped 5 bases from V and 2 bases from J, with 11 bases between. The CDR3 extends over 14 amino acids. Germline CDR1 reads SGHVS; CDR2 reads FQNEAQ. CDR3 protein: CASSPEGSTDTQYF. Written as DNA, the CDR3 is TGTGCCAGCAGCCCTGAGGGATCCACAGATACGCAGTATTTT. Complete variable domain (other parts from reference TRBV7-8 and TRBJ2-3): GAGVSQSPRYKVAKRGQDVALRCDPISGHVSLFWYQQALGQGPEFLTYFQNEAQLDKSGLPSDRFFAERPEGSVSTLKIQRTQQEDSAVYLCASSPEGSTDTQYFGPGTRLTVL.

The table lists this clonotype with many counts. The chain uses TRBV20-1 and TRBJ2-3; 9 bases are shared with TRBD2. Trimming removed 7 bases from V and 4 bases from J; junction bases left unmatched: 9. This CDR3 has 14 residues. The germline V gene has CDR1 DFQATT and CDR2 SNEGSKA (reference sequence). In DNA form, the CDR3 reads TGCAGTGGCCTGGGACTAGCTGTTCCAGATACGCAGTATTTT. Protein product: CSGLGLAVPDTQYF.

This clonotype was seen many times. The chain recombines TRBV10-3 with TRBJ2-5; 10 bases fit TRBD2. Trimming cost V 5 bases and J 5 bases; bases outside gene matches: 11. This CDR3 spans 16 amino acids. Germline CDR1 reads ENHRY; CDR2 reads SYGVKD. The CDR3: CAISLTGTSAGETQYF. The DNA of the CDR3 is TGTGCCATCAGTCTTACCGGGACTAGCGCCGGGGAGACCCAGTACTTC.

There are many counts of this clonotype. One end of the junction fails to match germline, which may point to a read error. The rearrangement joins TRBV6-1 to TRBJ2-3; 7 bases are shared with TRBD2. The CDR3 has 14 amino acids. CDR1 is MNHNS and CDR2 is SASEGT in the germline V gene. The CDR3 protein is CASSQAGNTDTQYF. Here the CDR3 DNA reads TGTGCCAGCAGTCAAGCGGGGAACACAGATACGCAGTATTTT.

This clonotype was picked up a small number of times. The V gene is TRBV7-8, the J gene TRBJ2-1; possibly TRBD2 for D (5 bases). V was trimmed by 1 base and J by 6 bases, leaving 10 bases between them. The CDR3 covers 14 residues. Per germline, CDR1 SGHVS and CDR2 FQNEAQ. As DNA, the CDR3 is TGTGCCAGCAGCTTAGTTGCGGGCCGCAATGAGCAGTTCTTC. Protein product: CASSLVAGRNEQFF.

This clonotype showed up just a few times. This chain links TRBV29-1 with TRBJ2-5; D gene uncertain. This CDR3 contains 15 residues. The germline V and J ends were trimmed by 6 bases and 4 bases, with 21 bases remaining between them. The germline CDR1 and CDR2 sequences are SQVTM and ANQGSEA. The CDR3: CSVRGFAFRPETQYF. In DNA, the CDR3 is TGCAGCGTGCGAGGATTCGCCTTTCGCCCAGAGACCCAGTACTTC.

This clonotype turned up a few times. The V call is TRBV12-3 or TRBV12-4, the J call TRBJ2-5; 7 bases fit TRBD1. The CDR3 length is 14 residues. The trim removed 8 bases at V and 2 bases at J, leaving 8 bases unmatched. The CDR3 coding sequence is TGTGCCAGCTTCTCGGGACAGCTTCAAGAGACCCAGTACTTC. Translated: CASFSGQLQETQYF.

This clonotype was seen more than once but under ten times. The rearrangement joins TRBV4-3 to TRBJ1-4, with TRBD1 matching over 11 bases. The CDR3 totals 16 residues. V gave up 0 bases and J gave up 7 bases; unmatched junction bases: 4. CDR1 is LGHNA and CDR2 is YSLEER in the germline V gene. The CDR3 nucleotides read TGCGCCAGCAGCCAAGATGGGGGACAGGGGGTTGAAAAACTGTTTTTT. Translated, it gives CASSQDGGQGVEKLFF.

This clonotype was counted many times. The V call is TRBV6-4, the J call TRBJ2-3; TRBD1 matches at 9 bases. The ends lost 3 bases at V and 3 bases at J; junction bases unmatched: 1. The CDR3 is made up of 14 amino acids. Germline V lookup: CDR1 MRHNA, CDR2 SNTAGT. The CDR3 DNA follows: TGTGCCAGCAGTGAACAGGGGGCAACAGATACGCAGTATTTT. It specifies CASSEQGATDTQYF.